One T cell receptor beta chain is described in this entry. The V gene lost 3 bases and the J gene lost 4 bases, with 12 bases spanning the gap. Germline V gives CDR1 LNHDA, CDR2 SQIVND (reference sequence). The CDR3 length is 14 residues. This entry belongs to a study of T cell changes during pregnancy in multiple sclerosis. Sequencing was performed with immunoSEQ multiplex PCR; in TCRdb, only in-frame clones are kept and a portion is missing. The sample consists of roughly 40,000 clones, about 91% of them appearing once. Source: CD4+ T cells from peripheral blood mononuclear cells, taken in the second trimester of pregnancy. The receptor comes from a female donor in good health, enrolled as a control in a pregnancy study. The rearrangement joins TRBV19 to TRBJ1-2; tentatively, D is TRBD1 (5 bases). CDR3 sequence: CASSIRPGSYGYTF. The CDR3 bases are TGTGCCAGTAGTATTCGGCCAGGGTCCTATGGCTACACCTTC.